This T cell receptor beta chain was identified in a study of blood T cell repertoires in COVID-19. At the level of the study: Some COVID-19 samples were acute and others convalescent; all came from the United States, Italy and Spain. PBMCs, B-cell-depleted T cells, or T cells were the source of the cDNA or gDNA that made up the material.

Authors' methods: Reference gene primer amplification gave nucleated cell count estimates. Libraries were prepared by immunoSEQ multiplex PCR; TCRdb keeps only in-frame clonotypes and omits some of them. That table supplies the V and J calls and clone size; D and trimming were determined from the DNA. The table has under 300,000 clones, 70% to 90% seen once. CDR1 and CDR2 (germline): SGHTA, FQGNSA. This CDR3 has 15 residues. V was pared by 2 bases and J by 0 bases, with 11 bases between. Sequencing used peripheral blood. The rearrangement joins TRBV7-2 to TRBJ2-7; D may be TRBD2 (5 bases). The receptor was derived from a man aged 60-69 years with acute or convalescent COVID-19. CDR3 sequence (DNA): TGTGCCAGCAGCTTAAGTGTGGACTTCTCCTACGAGCAGTACTTC. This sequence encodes CASSLSVDFSYEQYF.